The next 21 T cell receptor beta chains were all read from a single sample in a study of cytomegalovirus exposure and HLA in healthy donors. 60 Vbeta and 13 Jbeta primers were used in PCR. Sequenced by immunoSEQ multiplex PCR; TCRdb stores in-frame clones only, minus some. The sample carries about 94,000 clones, 50% to 75% recorded once. Material for sequencing was PBMCs. The receptors derive from a man aged 25 to 40 in good health and CMV-seronegative.

This clone was observed a single time. The CDR3 DNA sequence: TGTGCCAGCAGTGACCAGGCCATGAACACTGAAGCTTTCTTT. It yields the protein CASSDQAMNTEAFF. This rearrangement joins TRBV6-1 to TRBJ1-1; no definite D call. The CDR3 is made up of 14 amino acids. The germline gives CDR1 MNHNS, CDR2 SASEGT. V was cut by 3 bases and J by 0 bases, with 8 bases left in between.

The V and J genes are TRBV6-5 and TRBJ1-3; no clear D gene. CDR1 and CDR2 from the germline V gene are MNHEY and SVGAGI. The ends were cut back, 8 bases at V and 0 bases at J, with 5 bases in the middle. The CDR3 sequence is 12 residues long. This CDR3 reads CASGSSGNTIYF. The CDR3 DNA reads TGTGCCAGCGGGAGCTCTGGAAACACCATATATTTT.

The chain carries TRBV6-4 and TRBJ2-7; 7 bases fit TRBD2. V dropped 4 bases and J dropped 3; count of bases not matched to a gene: 3. This CDR3 spans 13 amino acids. Germline V lookup: CDR1 MRHNA, CDR2 SNTAGT. CDR3 sequence: CASSVASGYEQYF. The CDR3 nucleotides read TGTGCCAGCAGTGTGGCTAGCGGCTACGAGCAGTACTTC.

Remarks on this clone: Other DNA sequences within the sample encode an identical CDR3. This rearrangement joins TRBV9 to TRBJ1-2; 8 nucleotides match TRBD1. CDR3 size: 16 residues. Germline lookup yields CDR1 SGDLS and CDR2 YYNGEE. The V segment lost 3 bases and the J segment 4 bases; nucleotides outside the gene matches: 11. The CDR3 nucleotides are TGTGCCAGCAGCGGGGAAGGACAGGGAGGTGTCTATGGCTACACCTTC. This sequence encodes CASSGEGQGGVYGYTF.

This clone was seen more than once but under ten times. V gene TRBV6-5 combines with J gene TRBJ1-2; unclear D gene. Germline V gene lookup returns CDR1 MNHEY and CDR2 SVGAGI. This CDR3 is built from 11 residues. V dropped 5 bases and J dropped 5 bases, with 6 bases sitting between them. The CDR3 protein is CASSPGYGYTF. CDR3 DNA: TGTGCCAGCAGTCCCGGGTATGGCTACACCTTC.

The CDR3 nucleotides are TGTGCCAGCAGTTGGACAGGGACAGATACGCAGTATTTT. Its translation: CASSWTGTDTQYF. The chain links TRBV9 to TRBJ2-3, with 8 positions matching TRBD1. Germline lookup yields CDR1 SGDLS and CDR2 YYNGEE. Trimming cost V 5 bases and J 3 bases; bases outside gene matches: 2. This CDR3 contains 13 residues. Filled out from reference TRBV9 and TRBJ2-3, the complete variable domain reads DSGVTQTPKHLITATGQRVTLRCSPRSGDLSVYWYQQSLDQGLQFLIQYYNGEERAKGNILERFSAQQFPDLHSELNLSSLELGDSALYFCASSWTGTDTQYFGPGTRLTVL.

This clone was recorded a few times. The rearrangement uses TRBV19 and TRBJ2-1; 9 nucleotides align to TRBD2. The CDR3 sequence is 15 residues long. The V gene end was trimmed by 0 bases and the J gene end by 7 bases; junction bases not matched to a gene: 4. Germline values: CDR1 LNHDA, CDR2 SQIVND (reference sequence). CDR3 bases: TGTGCCAGTAGTATAGAGAGACTAGCGGCAAATGAGCAGTTCTTC. Its protein is CASSIERLAANEQFF.

The chain couples TRBV6-1 to TRBJ2-4, with 12 bases that match TRBD1. The CDR3 length is 16 residues. V gave up 4 bases and J gave up 5 bases; unmatched junction bases: 6. Germline V gene sequence: CDR1 MNHNS, CDR2 SASEGT. The CDR3 sequence: CASSAGTGGGQNIQYF. The CDR3 DNA reads TGTGCCAGCAGTGCTGGGACAGGGGGCGGTCAAAACATTCAGTACTTC.

The chain has TRBV7-3 and TRBJ2-2, with D unresolved. The germline CDR1 and CDR2 sequences are SGHTA and FQGTGA. This CDR3 is 15 amino acids long. V was trimmed by 4 bases and J by 0 bases, leaving 9 bases between them. CDR3 protein: CASSSRRTNTGELFF. CDR3 DNA sequence: TGTGCCAGCAGCTCTAGAAGAACGAACACCGGGGAGCTGTTTTTT.

V usage is TRBV27 and J usage is TRBJ1-5; 8 nucleotides align to TRBD1. Germline trimming cut 5 bases from V and 6 bases from J; bases unmatched to any gene: 6. Germline loops: CDR1 MNHEY, CDR2 SMNVEV (reference sequence). The CDR3 runs to 14 residues. The CDR3 protein is CASSDDRGVQPQHF. The CDR3, as DNA: TGTGCCAGCAGTGACGACAGGGGAGTTCAGCCCCAGCATTTT.

This clone was recorded once. The CDR3 DNA reads TGCGCCAGCAGTGAGGAGCGGAAGCCAGCCCTTTATGGCTACACCTTC. It translates to CASSEERKPALYGYTF. The rearrangement joins TRBV10-1 to TRBJ1-2, with no clear D. CDR1 and CDR2 (germline): WNHNN, SYGVQD (reference sequence). The CDR3 totals 16 residues. The V gene lost 2 bases and the J gene lost 5 bases, with 18 bases spanning the gap.

The chain uses TRBV15 and TRBJ1-4; D remains ambiguous. Germline CDR1 is LNHNV and CDR2 is YYDKDF (reference sequence). The V end lost 0 bases, the J end lost 8 bases, and 13 bases lay between the germline ends. The CDR3 length is 15 residues. CDR3 amino acids: CATSRDTTGEEKLFF. The CDR3 nucleotides read TGTGCCACCAGCAGAGATACGACCGGGGAAGAAAAACTGTTTTTT.

The chain combines TRBV7-6 with TRBJ2-7, with unresolved D. The germline V gene encodes CDR1 SGHVS and CDR2 FNYEAQ. Deletions cut 5 bases from V and 6 bases from J, with 11 bases between. CDR3 length: 12 residues. CDR3 bases: TGTGCCAGCAGCCCACGAGTTGGCGAGCAGTACTTC. This translates into CASSPRVGEQYF. The full variable domain, in which reference TRBV7-6 and TRBJ2-7 provide the parts outside the CDR3, is GAGVSQSPRYKVTKRGQDVALRCDPISGHVSLYWYRQALGQGPEFLTYFNYEAQQDKSGLPNDRFSAERPEGSISTLTIQRTEQRDSAMYRCASSPRVGEQYFGPGTRLTVT.

This clone occurred once. The chain recombines TRBV4-1 with TRBJ2-6, with D possibly TRBD1 on 6 matching bases. The CDR3 length is 17 residues. Germline loops: CDR1 MGHRA, CDR2 YSYEKL. V was cut by 6 bases and J by 4 bases, with 19 bases left in between. As DNA, the CDR3 is TGCGCCAGCAGGGGGGACATTAAGAAGCGAGGGGCCAACGTCCTGACTTTC. This sequence encodes CASRGDIKKRGANVLTF.

This clone occurred once. The chain carries TRBV9 and TRBJ2-7; 11 nucleotides agree with TRBD1. CDR1 is SGDLS, CDR2 YYNGEE, per germline. The CDR3 consists of 15 residues. Trimming removed 4 bases from V and 4 bases from J; junction bases left unmatched: 7. The CDR3 DNA reads as TGTGCCAGCAGCCGGGAAGGGGACAGGGGGTACGAGCAGTACTTC. This codes for CASSREGDRGYEQYF.

This chain connects TRBV7-9 to TRBJ1-6; TRBD1 is a possible D gene (5 bases). This CDR3 has 17 amino acids. V gave up 5 bases and J gave up 4 bases, with 18 bases separating them. Germline lookup yields CDR1 SEHNR and CDR2 FQNEAQ (reference sequence). For the CDR3, the DNA is TGTGCCAGCAGCCGCTATTTCGACGGGGGGTATAATTCACCCCTCCACTTT. Protein product: CASSRYFDGGYNSPLHF.

V and J are TRBV2 and TRBJ2-1; 7 bases are shared with TRBD2. Germline V gene data show CDR1 as SNHLY and CDR2 as FYNNEI. V lost 6 bases, J lost 0 bases, and 8 bases stayed unmatched. The CDR3 runs 16 residues. The CDR3 DNA is TGTGCCAGCAGGGGACTCGGCGGGAGCTCCTACAATGAGCAGTTCTTC. Translation gives CASRGLGGSSYNEQFF.

This clone was seen just once. CDR3 sequence reads: CASSEGSGGPYNEQFF. CDR3 DNA: TGTGCCAGCAGTGAAGGTAGCGGGGGACCGTACAATGAGCAGTTCTTC. This chain uses TRBV6-1 with TRBJ2-1; 9 bases agree with TRBD2. The CDR3 spans 16 residues. Germline V gives CDR1 MNHNS, CDR2 SASEGT. The ends lost 1 base at V and 4 bases at J; junction bases unmatched: 5.

The J gene is TRBJ2-7, the V gene TRBV28; 9 bases are a match to TRBD1. This CDR3 is 15 amino acids long. Germline values: CDR1 MDHEN, CDR2 SYDVKM. V lost 5 bases, J lost 0 bases, and 5 bases stayed unmatched. The CDR3 DNA follows: TGTGCCAGCAGTACCCGGGACAGGGCCTCCTACGAGCAGTACTTC. Translating it yields CASSTRDRASYEQYF.

The DNA of the CDR3 is TGTGCCAGCAGCTTAGTGGGGGGTATGAACACTGAAGCTTTCTTT. As protein: CASSLVGGMNTEAFF. The rearrangement joins TRBV7-2 to TRBJ1-1; tentatively, D is TRBD1 (5 bases). The CDR3 is made up of 15 amino acids. Germline CDR1 is SGHTA and CDR2 is FQGNSA. The V gene lost 1 base and the J gene lost 0 bases, with 9 bases spanning the gap.

The chain recombines TRBV19 with TRBJ2-1, with a possible D match to TRBD1 (5 bases). Germline CDR1 and CDR2: LNHDA and SQIVND (reference sequence). V gave up 2 bases and J gave up 6 bases, with 11 bases separating them. The CDR3 loop spans 14 amino acids. The CDR3: CASSILGPLNEQFF. The CDR3 DNA reads as TGTGCCAGTAGTATACTGGGGCCCCTCAATGAGCAGTTCTTC.